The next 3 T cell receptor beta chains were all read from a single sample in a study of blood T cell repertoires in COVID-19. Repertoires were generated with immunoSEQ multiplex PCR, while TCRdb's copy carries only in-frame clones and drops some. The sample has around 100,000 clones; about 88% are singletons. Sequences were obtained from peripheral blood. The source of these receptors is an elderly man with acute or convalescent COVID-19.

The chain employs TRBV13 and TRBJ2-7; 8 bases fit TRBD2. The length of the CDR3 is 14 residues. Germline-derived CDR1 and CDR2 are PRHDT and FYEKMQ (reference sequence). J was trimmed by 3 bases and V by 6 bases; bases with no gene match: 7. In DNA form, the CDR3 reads TGTGCCAGCAGATCCCGGGAGGGCCGCTACGAGCAGTACTTC. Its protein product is CASRSREGRYEQYF.

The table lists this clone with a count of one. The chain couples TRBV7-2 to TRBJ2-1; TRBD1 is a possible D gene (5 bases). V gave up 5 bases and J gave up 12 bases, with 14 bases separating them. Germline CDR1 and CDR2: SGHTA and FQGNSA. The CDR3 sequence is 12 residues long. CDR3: CASSVDIFLQFF. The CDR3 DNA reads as TGTGCCAGCAGCGTGGACATTTTCTTGCAGTTCTTC.

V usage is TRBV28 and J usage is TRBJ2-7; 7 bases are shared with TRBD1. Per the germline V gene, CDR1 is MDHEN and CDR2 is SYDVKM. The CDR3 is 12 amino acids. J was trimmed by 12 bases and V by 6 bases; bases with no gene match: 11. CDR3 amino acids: CASSRTGVLPYF. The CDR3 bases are TGTGCCAGCAGCCGAACAGGGGTCCTACCGTACTTC.